The source of this T cell receptor beta chain is a study of vaccination effects on CD4 cells after COVID-19. Study details: Each participant received a vaccine that was either BNT162b2 or mRNA-1273, given as two doses.

Notes on the study in general: In the late period after vaccination, infection- and vaccine-induced clones contracted markedly.

Worth noting for this clone: Its target is unknown.

Sequencing was preceded by expansion of antigen-specific CD4+ T cells with viral peptide pools in the ViraFEST assay. Having been cultured for about ten days, the cells underwent CD4+ T cell isolation. The healthy vaccine recipients, who had no prior SARS-CoV-2 infection, showed negative nucleocapsid antibodies. IL-2 at about 10 IU/ml and peptides at around 9.1 ug/ml were added to cultured PBMC, two million per well. Trimming pared 5 bases from V and 7 bases from J, leaving 15 bases between. The CDR3 covers 13 residues. Germline CDR1 reads SEHNR; CDR2 reads FQNEAQ (reference sequence). TCRdb's copy holds only in-frame clones and misses some; the assay was immunoSEQ multiplex PCR. The data hold roughly 25,000 clones, with 70% to 75% observed a single time.

The chain employs TRBV7-9 and TRBJ2-7; D gene unclear. The TCR originated in a human donor who received a COVID-19 vaccine. Material: CD4+ T cells from PBMCs cultured with SARS-CoV-2 spike peptides, obtained before COVID-19 vaccination. DNA of the CDR3: TGTGCCAGCAGCCAGGACCACTTTGGGGAGCAGTACTTC. Encoded protein: CASSQDHFGEQYF.